The clone carrying this TCR beta chain was detected only a few times. Its antigen is not identified. The TCR beta CDR3 regions underwent amplification from RNA transcripts. Amplification began with first-round RT-PCR using HTBI primers, then second-round multiplex PCR was performed. MiXCR, run by TCRdb on the multiplex PCR reads, gives a single entry per CDR3 protein. The sample lists hundreds of thousands of distinct CDR3 sequences, 45% occurring once. The data belong to a study of Graves' ophthalmopathy and Graves' hyperthyroidism. Study-wide points: A majority of expanded thyroid clonotypes exceeding 0.001 frequency were likewise present in blood. Distinction of ophthalmopathy from stable hyperthyroidism by a 13-signature model reached 85% to 90% sensitivity and roughly 81% specificity.

Moderate-to-severe activity, CAS ≥3, NOSPECS ≥4 and duration under 3 months were recorded for donors with ophthalmopathy. The PBMCs used were ones drawn from over 9.5 ml of fresh peripheral blood. CDR3 length: 15 amino acids. Trimming pared 2 bases from V and 2 bases from J, leaving 16 bases between. Germline lookup yields CDR1 DFQATT and CDR2 SNEGSKA (reference sequence). The V call is TRBV20-1, the J call TRBJ2-7; D remains ambiguous. The source of this sequence is an adult man with Graves' ophthalmopathy. Source material: peripheral blood. The CDR3 is CSARKPGPVTYEQYF. CDR3 nucleotide sequence: TGCAGTGCTAGAAAACCGGGTCCCGTCACCTACGAGCAGTACTTC.